Below are 22 T cell receptor beta chains sequenced from a single sample in a study of T-cell memory formation after mild COVID-19. In TCRdb, the 5' RACE reads were re-called with MiXCR into one record per CDR3 protein. This sample has 500,000 to 600,000 distinct CDR3 sequences, with more than 15% found just once. The source material was PBMCs or a T cell subset sorted from them (not recorded which). These receptors were obtained from an adult woman who had mild COVID-19 (a few samples of this study predate the infection). Cell type and time point are not known.

Only a few counts were recorded for this clonotype. CDR3 in DNA: TGTGCCAGCAGCCCCCCGAACTATGGCTACACCTTC. It encodes CASSPPNYGYTF. This chain uses TRBV7-9 with TRBJ1-2; no reliable D call. The V gene lost 5 bases and the J gene lost 2 bases, with 6 bases spanning the gap. The CDR3 contains 12 residues. Germline V gene lookup returns CDR1 SEHNR and CDR2 FQNEAQ (reference sequence).

The chain is built from TRBV7-3 and TRBJ2-7, with 13 bases lining up with TRBD2. Unmatched junction bases numbered 16, after V lost 5 bases and J lost 3 bases. This CDR3 comprises 19 residues. Germline V gene data show CDR1 as SGHTA and CDR2 as FQGTGA. The CDR3 DNA follows: TGTGCCAGCAGCCCTCCCGGACTAGCGGGAGCCAACCGGTGCTACGAGCAGTACTTC. Protein product: CASSPPGLAGANRCYEQYF. The variable domain in full, completed from reference TRBV7-3 and TRBJ2-7, reads GAGVSQTPSNKVTEKGKYVELRCDPISGHTALYWYRQSLGQGPEFLIYFQGTGAADDSGLPNDRFFAVRPEGSVSTLKIQRTERGDSAVYLCASSPPGLAGANRCYEQYFGPGTRLTVT.

V is TRBV3-1 and J is TRBJ2-1, with unresolved D. From germline, CDR1 is LGHDT and CDR2 YNNKEL (reference sequence). The ends were cut back, 3 bases at V and 4 bases at J, with 4 bases in the middle. The CDR3 has 12 residues. In DNA, the CDR3 is TGTGCCAGCAGCCAGACTTACAATGAGCAGTTCTTC. It encodes CASSQTYNEQFF.

CDR3 sequence (DNA): TGTGCCAGCAGCTTAACGTTTGGCGGATACAATGAGCAGTTCTTC. Its translation: CASSLTFGGYNEQFF. J is TRBJ2-1 and V is TRBV7-3; no clear D. Per the germline V gene, CDR1 is SGHTA and CDR2 is FQGTGA. V was shortened by 0 bases and J by 4 bases, with 10 bases between the two germline ends. The CDR3 length is 15 residues.

The chain is built from TRBV19 and TRBJ1-1; 7 bases match TRBD1. Germline loops: CDR1 LNHDA, CDR2 SQIVND (reference sequence). There are 13 residues in the CDR3. Losses at the gene ends were 7 bases for V and 3 bases for J; bases not matched to a gene: 5. Here the CDR3 DNA reads TGTGCCAGTATACAGGGGTCGGACACTGAAGCTTTCTTT. As protein: CASIQGSDTEAFF.

About this clonotype: An end of the junction differs from the germline gene, which may be a read error. The genes are TRBV4-1 and TRBJ2-3; D may be TRBD1 (5 bases). This CDR3 comprises 13 residues. Germline assignment: CDR1 MGHRA and CDR2 YSYEKL. CDR3 in DNA: TGCGCCAGCAGCCTCTCGAAGACAGAAACGCAGTATTTT. Translation gives CASSLSKTETQYF.

The rearrangement links TRBV6-1 to TRBJ1-1, with TRBD1 as a possible D gene (5 bases). The CDR3 runs 16 residues. Per germline, CDR1 MNHNS and CDR2 SASEGT. Trimming removed 3 bases at V and 4 bases at J, with 18 bases between. The CDR3: CASSEGEGLGSTEAFF. The DNA of the CDR3 is TGTGCCAGCAGTGAGGGGGAGGGGTTAGGGAGCACTGAAGCTTTCTTT.

This clonotype was counted only a few times. The chain employs TRBV12-3 or TRBV12-4 and TRBJ2-2; D is undetermined. This CDR3 has 13 amino acids. V lost 7 bases to trimming and J lost 0 bases, with 6 bases between them. The CDR3 nucleotides are TGTGCCAGCACCTATACGAACACCGGGGAGCTGTTTTTT. It encodes CASTYTNTGELFF.

V and J are TRBV7-2 and TRBJ2-1; possibly TRBD1 for D (6 bases). Germline CDR1 is SGHTA and CDR2 is FQGNSA. V gave up 5 bases and J gave up 6 bases, with 17 bases separating them. This CDR3 is built from 15 residues. The CDR3 nucleotides are TGTGCCAGCAGCCCACAGGGAGCGTGGTCCAATGAGCAGTTCTTC. Its translation is CASSPQGAWSNEQFF.

This clonotype was counted between two and nine times. V and J are TRBV4-3 and TRBJ2-5; D may correspond to TRBD1 or TRBD2 (5 bases each). Germline-derived CDR1 and CDR2 are LGHNA and YSLEER. The CDR3 extends over 15 amino acids. V shed 4 bases and J shed 1 base, with 13 bases lying between them. The CDR3 bases are TGCGCCAGCAGCCCCGGGACGGGGCGCCAAGAGACCCAGTACTTC. Translating gives CASSPGTGRQETQYF.

The chain uses TRBV7-2 and TRBJ1-1; 7 nucleotides match TRBD1. The CDR3 contains 18 residues. The V segment lost 4 bases and the J segment 5 bases; nucleotides outside the gene matches: 19. CDR1 is SGHTA, CDR2 FQGNSA, per germline. CDR3 loop: CASSYLWEMTGTGTEAFF. The CDR3 nucleotides read TGTGCCAGCAGCTACCTTTGGGAAATGACAGGGACGGGGACTGAAGCTTTCTTT.

The chain employs TRBV27 and TRBJ2-7, with no clear D. Trimming stripped 2 bases from V and 2 bases from J, with 10 bases between. Germline CDR1 and CDR2: MNHEY and SMNVEV (reference sequence). The CDR3 has 14 amino acids. CDR3 sequence (DNA): TGTGCCAGCAGTTTAAGGGTTAGTGCCTACGAGCAGTACTTC. Translating it yields CASSLRVSAYEQYF.

This clonotype was seen a handful of times. The chain couples TRBV6-6 to TRBJ1-2, with 7 bases identical to TRBD1. The J segment lost 7 bases and the V segment lost 2 bases, leaving 7 bases of the junction unmatched. Germline V CDR1 and CDR2: MNHNY, SVGAGI (reference sequence). The CDR3 is 14 amino acids. CDR3 region: CASSYGEGASGYTF. CDR3 nucleotide sequence: TGTGCCAGCAGTTACGGTGAGGGGGCGTCTGGCTACACCTTC.

The gene calls are TRBV29-1 and TRBJ1-2; tentatively, D is TRBD1 (6 bases). This CDR3 comprises 13 residues. Trimming shortened V by 4 bases and J by 3 bases, and 12 bases separated the two germline ends. CDR1 and CDR2 (germline): SQVTM, ANQGSEA. The CDR3 DNA sequence: TGCAGCGTTGGGGGGGGCCAAGACTATGGCTACACCTTC. This translates into CSVGGGQDYGYTF.

The J gene is TRBJ1-3, the V gene TRBV6-5, with D maybe TRBD1 (5 bases). The CDR3 is 14 amino acids. Per the germline V gene, CDR1 is MNHEY and CDR2 is SVGAGI. The V end lost 6 bases, the J end lost 0 bases, and 9 bases lay between the germline ends. This CDR3 is CASRKGISGNTIYF. CDR3 DNA sequence: TGTGCCAGCAGAAAGGGGATCTCTGGAAACACCATATATTTT.

J is TRBJ2-3 and V is TRBV6-5; possibly TRBD1 for D (6 bases). The CDR3 runs 15 residues. Per germline, CDR1 MNHEY and CDR2 SVGAGI. V dropped 1 base and J dropped 7 bases, with 15 bases sitting between them. For the CDR3, the DNA is TGTGCCAGCAGTTACTACCAGGGACATCAAAATACGCAGTATTTT. Amino acid sequence: CASSYYQGHQNTQYF.

This clonotype showed up many times. This chain links TRBV3-1 with TRBJ2-5; 10 bases agree with TRBD2. The J segment lost 0 bases and the V segment lost 0 bases, leaving 10 bases of the junction unmatched. The CDR3 length is 19 residues. Per germline, CDR1 LGHDT and CDR2 YNNKEL (reference sequence). CDR3 coding DNA: TGTGCCAGCAGCCAAGATCCTTTTACTAGCGGGGACGACCAAGAGACCCAGTACTTC. Translated: CASSQDPFTSGDDQETQYF.

This clonotype has only a few counts. The J gene is TRBJ2-7, the V gene TRBV3-1; D is ambiguous. The CDR3 is 13 residues long. V shed 8 bases and J shed 3 bases, with 14 bases lying between them. CDR1 and CDR2 (germline): LGHDT, YNNKEL (reference sequence). The CDR3 nucleotides are TGTGCCAGCCTCCGTAGGATTTTCTACGAGCAGTACTTC. Its translation is CASLRRIFYEQYF.

The V gene is TRBV7-2, the J gene TRBJ2-3; 7 bases are shared with TRBD1. The CDR3 contains 15 residues. The junction had 7 bases not matched to a gene; V was cut back by 2 bases and J by 5 bases. Germline-derived CDR1 and CDR2 are SGHTA and FQGNSA. The CDR3 nucleotides read TGTGCCAGCAGCTTATCTTCACACAGGGGAGATACGCAGTATTTT. It translates to CASSLSSHRGDTQYF.

This clonotype has more than one count but fewer than ten. V gene TRBV4-3 combines with J gene TRBJ2-3; D might be TRBD2 (6 bases). V lost 2 bases and J lost 4, with 19 bases in between. The CDR3 covers 17 residues. Germline CDR1 LGHNA, CDR2 YSLEER. The chain's CDR3 is CASSQPPGGGRADTQYF. The CDR3 DNA follows: TGCGCCAGCAGCCAACCCCCCGGTGGGGGGAGAGCAGATACGCAGTATTTT.

V usage is TRBV10-3 and J usage is TRBJ1-1; D possibly corresponds to TRBD1 (6 bases). Germline V gene lookup returns CDR1 ENHRY and CDR2 SYGVKD. V was cut by 6 bases and J by 3 bases, with 11 bases left in between. CDR3 length: 13 amino acids. CDR3 residues: CAIRGDTYTEAFF. The CDR3 DNA reads as TGTGCCATCAGGGGGGACACTTACACTGAAGCTTTCTTT.

The chain combines TRBV7-2 with TRBJ2-1; 10 bases line up with TRBD2. The junction had 9 bases not matched to a gene; V was cut back by 5 bases and J by 8 bases. The CDR3 totals 15 residues. The germline gives CDR1 SGHTA, CDR2 FQGNSA. The CDR3 loop is CASSTSSGGRYEQFF. The CDR3 nucleotides are TGTGCCAGCAGCACCTCTAGCGGGGGCCGCTATGAGCAGTTCTTC.